This passage covers 27 T cell receptor beta chains from one sample sequenced in a study of identical twins. TCRdb reanalysed the 5' RACE reads using MiXCR and keeps one entry per CDR3 protein. The sample holds roughly 630,000 distinct CDR3 sequences, 7.1% seen once. The same data also went into a second study, on yellow fever vaccine responses in identical twins.

The sequencing sample was made of PBMCs. Source of these receptors: a woman aged 18-30 years in good health.

Many counts were recorded for this clonotype. The chain joins TRBV7-8 to TRBJ2-2; D is unresolved. This CDR3 comprises 10 residues. Trimming stripped 10 bases from V and 7 bases from J, with 7 bases between. Germline V CDR1 and CDR2: SGHVS, FQNEAQ. The CDR3 spells CAIDDGELFF. CDR3 bases: TGTGCCATCGACGACGGGGAGCTGTTTTTT. The full variable domain, with the rest looked up from reference TRBV7-8 and TRBJ2-2, is GAGVSQSPRYKVAKRGQDVALRCDPISGHVSLFWYQQALGQGPEFLTYFQNEAQLDKSGLPSDRFFAERPEGSVSTLKIQRTQQEDSAVYLCAIDDGELFFGEGSRLTVL.

A few counts support this clonotype. The chain joins TRBV10-3 to TRBJ2-7; D gene ambiguous. The V end was cut by 0 bases, the J end by 5 bases, with 8 bases between. Per the germline V gene, CDR1 is ENHRY and CDR2 is SYGVKD. CDR3 length equals 13 residues. The CDR3 coding sequence is TGTGCCATCAGTGAGTCGGTTGTGGACGAGCAGTACTTC. This translates into CAISESVVDEQYF.

V usage is TRBV10-3 and J usage is TRBJ1-6; 7 bases line up with TRBD1. The CDR3 length is 13 residues. From germline, CDR1 is ENHRY and CDR2 SYGVKD. The trim removed 6 bases at V and 7 bases at J, leaving 3 bases unmatched. For the CDR3, the DNA is TGTGCCATCAGCCAGGGGGAGAATTCACCCCTCCACTTT. This sequence encodes CAISQGENSPLHF.

This clonotype came up a few times. The chain couples TRBV15 to TRBJ2-1; tentatively, D is TRBD1 (6 bases). This CDR3 comprises 17 residues. CDR1 LNHNV and CDR2 YYDKDF come from the germline V gene (reference sequence). Trimming shortened V by 2 bases and J by 2 bases, and 16 bases separated the two germline ends. DNA for the CDR3: TGTGCCACCAGCAGACCACTTACCGGGACAACCTACAATGAGCAGTTCTTC. Amino acids: CATSRPLTGTTYNEQFF.

The table lists this clonotype with many counts. This chain uses TRBV3-1 with TRBJ2-1, with D unclear. CDR3 length equals 12 residues. CDR1 and CDR2 from the germline V gene are LGHDT and YNNKEL (reference sequence). Trimming cost V 4 bases and J 3 bases, with 4 bases left between them. CDR3 residues: CASSPDYNEQFF. The CDR3 nucleotides are TGTGCCAGCAGCCCTGACTACAATGAGCAGTTCTTC.

As DNA, the CDR3 is TGTGCCAGCACCGGGACAGTAAGGAATTCACCCCTCCACTTT. Residues: CASTGTVRNSPLHF. V gene TRBV12-3 or TRBV12-4 combines with J gene TRBJ1-6, with TRBD1 matching over 7 bases. This CDR3 has 14 residues. V trimming: 7 bases; J trimming: 7 bases; junction bases outside the gene matches: 7.

The chain is built from TRBV3-1 and TRBJ2-2, with 7 nucleotides matching TRBD2. The CDR3 runs to 21 residues. Germline V gene data show CDR1 as LGHDT and CDR2 as YNNKEL (reference sequence). After removal of 0 bases from V and 0 bases from J, the junction contained 16 bases not matched to a gene. CDR3 sequence (DNA): TGTGCCAGCAGCCAAGAATGGTCTAGCGGAACGAGAATACCGAACACCGGGGAGCTGTTTTTT. This codes for CASSQEWSSGTRIPNTGELFF.

The sample holds many counts of this clonotype. The chain is built from TRBV5-1 and TRBJ2-7, with unresolved D. Germline CDR1 reads SGHRS; CDR2 reads YFSETQ. Deletions cut 2 bases from V and 3 bases from J, with 9 bases between. The CDR3 is made up of 13 amino acids. The CDR3 region has the DNA TGCGCCAGCAGCTTTGGCAGCTTCTACGAGCAGTACTTC. Its translation: CASSFGSFYEQYF. The entire variable domain, with the rest obtained from reference TRBV5-1 and TRBJ2-7, is as follows: KAGVTQTPRYLIKTRGQQVTLSCSPISGHRSVSWYQQTPGQGLQFLFEYFSETQRNKGNFPGRFSGRQFSNSRSEMNVSTLELGDSALYLCASSFGSFYEQYFGPGTRLTVT.

The chain joins TRBV19 to TRBJ2-1, with 7 bases fitting TRBD1. Trimming took 5 bases from V and 6 from J; bases not matched to a gene: 7. This CDR3 contains 14 residues. In germline, CDR1 is LNHDA, CDR2 SQIVND (reference sequence). CDR3 nucleotides: TGTGCCAGTAGTGCTAGACAGGGTCTCAATGAGCAGTTCTTC. Translating it yields CASSARQGLNEQFF. Full variable domain (remainder filled in from reference TRBV19 and TRBJ2-1): DGGITQSPKYLFRKEGQNVTLSCEQNLNHDAMYWYRQDPGQGLRLIYYSQIVNDFQKGDIAEGYSVSREKKESFPLTVTSAQKNPTAFYLCASSARQGLNEQFFGPGTRLTVL.

This clonotype was counted ten times or more. V is TRBV20-1 and J is TRBJ2-3, with 10 bases identical to TRBD2. CDR3 size: 14 residues. The V and J ends lost 3 bases and 5 bases, in that order; junction bases with no gene match: 5. Germline CDR1 DFQATT, CDR2 SNEGSKA (reference sequence). The CDR3 bases are TGCAGTGCTAGTCAGCGGGAGGGGGGAGATACGCAGTATTTT. As protein: CSASQREGGDTQYF.

This clonotype has ten or more counts. V usage is TRBV20-1 and J usage is TRBJ1-4, with a possible D match to TRBD1 (5 bases). Looked up from germline, CDR1 is DFQATT and CDR2 is SNEGSKA (reference sequence). With 3 bases removed from V and 7 bases from J, the gap between germline ends came to 12 bases. The CDR3 runs 13 residues. In nucleotides, the CDR3 is TGCAGTGCTAGGACAGCCTCAGGTGAAAAACTGTTTTTT. Protein: CSARTASGEKLFF.

This clonotype appeared many times. V and J are TRBV29-1 and TRBJ2-1; the match to TRBD1 covers 8 bases. V gave up 5 bases and J gave up 8 bases; unmatched junction bases: 11. This CDR3 has 14 amino acids. Germline V lookup: CDR1 SQVTM, CDR2 ANQGSEA. CDR3 bases: TGCAGCGTTACGGGGACAGGAGGGTTAGATGAGCAGTTCTTC. Amino acids: CSVTGTGGLDEQFF.

In its sample, this clonotype was seen a few times. V and J are TRBV20-1 and TRBJ2-1, with 7 bases that match TRBD1. Trimming at V came to 5 bases and at J to 6 bases, leaving 7 bases not matched to a gene. This CDR3 has 13 residues. CDR1 and CDR2 (germline): DFQATT, SNEGSKA (reference sequence). DNA of the CDR3: TGCAGTGCTGCAACCGGGACAGTCAATGAGCAGTTCTTC. Translated, it gives CSAATGTVNEQFF.

This clonotype was seen only a few times. The chain employs TRBV29-1 and TRBJ1-3, with D unclear. In germline, CDR1 is SQVTM, CDR2 ANQGSEA. CDR3 size: 11 residues. V was shortened by 1 base and J by 8 bases, with 6 bases between the two germline ends. CDR3: CSVEGFDTIYF. Written as DNA, the CDR3 is TGCAGCGTTGAAGGGTTTGACACCATATATTTT.

The chain links TRBV7-6 to TRBJ2-6; 9 bases map to TRBD1. The V and J ends lost 1 base and 0 bases, in that order; junction bases with no gene match: 13. This CDR3 is built from 21 residues. The V gene's germline CDR1 is SGHVS and CDR2 FNYEAQ. The CDR3 loop reads CASSLVPARQGEISGANVLTF. DNA of the CDR3: TGTGCCAGCAGCTTAGTCCCCGCGCGACAGGGGGAAATCTCTGGGGCCAACGTCCTGACTTTC.

The table lists this clonotype with many counts. V and J are TRBV7-9 and TRBJ2-3; 7 positions match TRBD2. Per germline, CDR1 SEHNR and CDR2 FQNEAQ (reference sequence). This CDR3 has 14 residues. With 9 bases clipped from V and 2 bases from J, the junction kept 8 bases outside the gene matches. The CDR3 bases are TGTGCCAGTAGCACTAGCGCCTACACAGATACGCAGTATTTT. Protein product: CASSTSAYTDTQYF. Together with reference TRBV7-9 and TRBJ2-3, the CDR3 gives the full variable domain: DTGVSQNPRHKITKRGQNVTFRCDPISEHNRLYWYRQTLGQGPEFLTYFQNEAQLEKSRLLSDRFSAERPKGSFSTLEIQRTEQGDSAMYLCASSTSAYTDTQYFGPGTRLTVL.

This clonotype was recorded many times. The genes are TRBV10-2 and TRBJ1-1, with 9 bases fitting TRBD1. The CDR3 is 13 residues long. The trim removed 6 bases at V and 5 bases at J, leaving 4 bases unmatched. Looked up from germline, CDR1 is WSHSY and CDR2 is SAAADI. CDR3 loop: CASRLGQGTEAFF. The CDR3, as DNA: TGCGCCAGCAGGCTGGGACAGGGTACTGAAGCTTTCTTT.

The sample holds many counts of this clonotype. V usage is TRBV9 and J usage is TRBJ2-2; 8 nucleotides agree with TRBD1. This CDR3 region has 14 residues. Germline V lookup: CDR1 SGDLS, CDR2 YYNGEE. Trimming removed 8 bases from V and 0 bases from J; junction bases left unmatched: 3. The CDR3 sequence: CASQGAANTGELFF. Here the CDR3 DNA reads TGTGCCAGTCAGGGGGCAGCGAACACCGGGGAGCTGTTTTTT. The complete variable domain, with remaining parts taken from reference TRBV9 and TRBJ2-2, reads DSGVTQTPKHLITATGQRVTLRCSPRSGDLSVYWYQQSLDQGLQFLIQYYNGEERAKGNILERFSAQQFPDLHSELNLSSLELGDSALYFCASQGAANTGELFFGEGSRLTVL.

Ten or more counts support this clonotype. The V and J genes are TRBV10-1 and TRBJ2-1, with 10 bases that match TRBD2. The CDR3 is made up of 16 amino acids. The V segment lost 3 bases and the J segment 8 bases; nucleotides outside the gene matches: 10. CDR1 and CDR2 from the germline V gene are WNHNN and SYGVQD (reference sequence). CDR3 sequence: CASSDRSSGSLYEQFF. For the CDR3, the DNA is TGCGCCAGCAGTGATCGGTCTAGCGGGAGTCTCTATGAGCAGTTCTTC.

This clonotype was counted between two and nine times. This chain links TRBV9 with TRBJ2-3; 10 bases map to TRBD1. Germline trimming cut 1 base from V and 2 bases from J; bases unmatched to any gene: 7. Germline CDR1 reads SGDLS; CDR2 reads YYNGEE. The CDR3 consists of 17 residues. In DNA form, the CDR3 reads TGTGCCAGCAGCGTACTCCAGACAGGGGGCCTCACAGATACGCAGTATTTT. Translated: CASSVLQTGGLTDTQYF.

The chain recombines TRBV3-1 with TRBJ1-2; 8 bases match TRBD1. The germline V gene encodes CDR1 LGHDT and CDR2 YNNKEL (reference sequence). After removal of 6 bases from V and 8 bases from J, the junction contained 8 bases not matched to a gene. This CDR3 region has 13 residues. The CDR3 loop reads CASRDRDLTGYTF. The CDR3 DNA is TGTGCCAGCAGGGACAGGGATTTGACAGGCTACACCTTC. Based on the CDR3 plus reference TRBV3-1 and TRBJ1-2, the full variable domain is DTAVSQTPKYLVTQMGNDKSIKCEQNLGHDTMYWYKQDSKKFLKIMFSYNNKELIINETVPNRFSPKSPDKAHLNLHINSLELGDSAVYFCASRDRDLTGYTFGSGTRLTVV.

This clonotype was recorded only once. This chain uses TRBV14 with TRBJ2-1, with 11 bases lining up with TRBD2. V was pared by 1 base and J by 9 bases, with 2 bases of the junction left unmatched. Germline CDR1 is SGHDN and CDR2 is FVKESK. This CDR3 has 14 residues. The DNA for the CDR3 is TGTGCCAGCAGCCAAGGGACTAGCGGGTCTGAGCAGTTCTTC. Translation: CASSQGTSGSEQFF.

To note about this clonotype: The conserved closing phenylalanine or tryptophan is absent in this CDR3, likely reflecting a read error. This chain joins TRBV5-1 and TRBJ2-4; 10 nucleotides align to TRBD1. The V segment lost 0 bases and the J segment 6 bases; nucleotides outside the gene matches: 6. Germline loops: CDR1 SGHRS, CDR2 YFSETQ. This CDR3 comprises 16 residues. CDR3 DNA: TGCGCCAGCAGCTTGGCCTTCGGACAGGGGGTAAACATTCAGTACCTC. Translated: CASSLAFGQGVNIQYL.

This clonotype has a count of ten or more. The chain has TRBV3-1 and TRBJ1-5, with TRBD1 matching 10 bases. Per the germline V gene, CDR1 is LGHDT and CDR2 is YNNKEL (reference sequence). This CDR3 has 14 amino acids. The J segment lost 4 bases and the V segment lost 5 bases, leaving 2 bases of the junction unmatched. The CDR3 DNA sequence: TGTGCCAGCAGCGGGGGACAGGGGAATCAGCCCCAGCATTTT. Its translation: CASSGGQGNQPQHF.

This clonotype came up a few times. The chain couples TRBV9 to TRBJ1-6; a weak D match, TRBD1 (6 bases). With 4 bases removed from V and 6 bases from J, the gap between germline ends came to 11 bases. Germline V gene data show CDR1 as SGDLS and CDR2 as YYNGEE. The CDR3 loop spans 14 amino acids. The CDR3 bases are TGTGCCAGCAGCTTCGGGACAACTAATTCACCCCTCCACTTT. This codes for CASSFGTTNSPLHF.

The chain links TRBV7-8 to TRBJ2-5; a possible D gene is TRBD2 (6 bases). Germline V lookup: CDR1 SGHVS, CDR2 FQNEAQ. Trimming pared 1 base from V and 5 bases from J, leaving 17 bases between. This CDR3 has 16 amino acids. CDR3 DNA sequence: TGTGCCAGCAGCTTAGAAGCGGGCCAGGGAAGTGAGACCCAGTACTTC. Translation gives CASSLEAGQGSETQYF. Complete variable domain (other parts from reference TRBV7-8 and TRBJ2-5): GAGVSQSPRYKVAKRGQDVALRCDPISGHVSLFWYQQALGQGPEFLTYFQNEAQLDKSGLPSDRFFAERPEGSVSTLKIQRTQQEDSAVYLCASSLEAGQGSETQYFGPGTRLLVL.

This chain links TRBV18 with TRBJ1-3, with D possibly matching TRBD1 (5 bases). The CDR3 length is 18 residues. Per the germline V gene, CDR1 is KGHSH and CDR2 is LQKENI. Trimming left V 0 bases short and J 0 bases short, with 15 bases between. The CDR3 DNA follows: TGTGCCAGCTCACCACCTAAGGGCAGGGACCCCTCTGGAAACACCATATATTTT. It translates to CASSPPKGRDPSGNTIYF.